One sample yielded the 2 T cell receptor beta chains listed below, sequenced in a study of CD8 T cells in Susac syndrome. Reverse transcription of roughly 0.45 to 1 ug RNA used random hexamers. One entry per CDR3 protein, called by TCRdb with MiXCR from the immunoSEQ multiplex PCR reads. Of about 240,000 distinct CDR3 sequences listed, 90% to 96% are singletons. Material for sequencing was CD4+ T cells from PBMCs. These receptors all come from a human donor with Susac syndrome.

V gene TRBV19 combines with J gene TRBJ1-1; TRBD1 is a possible D gene (6 bases). CDR1 LNHDA and CDR2 SQIVND come from the germline V gene (reference sequence). The CDR3 is made up of 14 amino acids. The V and J ends lost 1 base and 5 bases respectively, with 11 bases between them. The CDR3 DNA reads as TGTGCCAGTAGTATAGTTCAGGGGCGGACTGAAGCTTTCTTT. Protein: CASSIVQGRTEAFF.

This clonotype turned up a few times. V and J are TRBV30 and TRBJ1-1, with D perhaps matching TRBD1 (5 bases). Trimming cost V 4 bases and J 5 bases, with 11 bases left between them. Germline V lookup: CDR1 GTSNPN, CDR2 SVGIG (reference sequence). CDR3 length equals 12 residues. This CDR3 reads CAWTEGRTEAFF. CDR3 in DNA: TGTGCCTGGACCGAGGGGAGGACTGAAGCTTTCTTT.